The 19 T cell receptor beta chains below come from one sample, sequenced in a study of shared clonotypes between healthy human individuals. Profiled with immunoSEQ multiplex PCR; TCRdb holds only in-frame clones, not every one. The sample lists 2 million to 2.5 million clones, approximately 95% seen once, with about 0.13% in the top ten. Sequenced sample: naive CD4+ T cells sorted from blood. The subset is: CD45RA+ positively selected. These receptors came from a man aged 18 to 30 in good health.

The rearrangement links TRBV5-1 to TRBJ2-5, with D perhaps matching TRBD2 (5 bases). Germline CDR1 and CDR2: SGHRS and YFSETQ. Trimming shortened V by 5 bases and J by 9 bases, and 20 bases separated the two germline ends. CDR3 size: 14 residues. The CDR3 DNA follows: TGCGCCAGCAGGCAGGATGTAGGGAGCAATTCCCAGTACTTC. It specifies CASRQDVGSNSQYF.

A remark on this clone: One base away lies a much larger clone, so this may be a sequencing read error. The CDR3 DNA sequence: TGTGCCAGCTGCGGGGGGAACACTGAAGCTTTCTTT. This translates into CASCGGNTEAFF. The V and J genes are TRBV7-8 and TRBJ1-1; D perhaps matches TRBD1 (5 bases). This CDR3 has 12 residues. CDR1 is SGHVS, CDR2 FQNEAQ, per germline. The V gene lost 8 bases and the J gene lost 1 base, with 8 bases spanning the gap.

This clone was seen only once. V usage is TRBV18 and J usage is TRBJ1-1; possibly TRBD1 for D (5 bases). Looked up from germline, CDR1 is KGHSH and CDR2 is LQKENI. With 3 bases removed from V and 0 bases from J, the gap between germline ends came to 14 bases. The CDR3 loop spans 16 amino acids. The CDR3 DNA reads as TGTGCCAGCTCACCGGGACGGGTAAAGGTGAACACTGAAGCTTTCTTT. It is translated as CASSPGRVKVNTEAFF. The full variable domain, with the rest looked up from reference TRBV18 and TRBJ1-1, is NAGVMQNPRHLVRRRGQEARLRCSPMKGHSHVYWYRQLPEEGLKFMVYLQKENIIDESGMPKERFSAEFPKEGPSILRIQQVVRGDSAAYFCASSPGRVKVNTEAFFGQGTRLTVV.

This clone was seen just once. This rearrangement joins TRBV9 to TRBJ2-3; 10 bases agree with TRBD2. The junction had 10 bases not matched to a gene; V was cut back by 0 bases and J by 3 bases. Germline values: CDR1 SGDLS, CDR2 YYNGEE. The CDR3 is 18 residues long. CDR3 sequence reads: CASSVDPPLAGPTDTQYF. CDR3 coding DNA: TGTGCCAGCAGCGTAGACCCTCCACTAGCGGGACCGACAGATACGCAGTATTTT. Variable domain in full (rest from reference TRBV9 and TRBJ2-3): DSGVTQTPKHLITATGQRVTLRCSPRSGDLSVYWYQQSLDQGLQFLIQYYNGEERAKGNILERFSAQQFPDLHSELNLSSLELGDSALYFCASSVDPPLAGPTDTQYFGPGTRLTVL.

The rearrangement links TRBV18 to TRBJ1-2; 9 bases are a match to TRBD1. The CDR3 has 16 residues. Germline loops: CDR1 KGHSH, CDR2 LQKENI. The V gene end was trimmed by 0 bases and the J gene end by 7 bases; junction bases not matched to a gene: 9. Here the CDR3 DNA reads TGTGCCAGCTCACCACCGGTCGGGACAGGGATGGGTGGCTACACCTTC. Amino acids: CASSPPVGTGMGGYTF.

The chain uses TRBV19 and TRBJ2-5; D call uncertain. The germline V gene has CDR1 LNHDA and CDR2 SQIVND (reference sequence). This CDR3 comprises 15 residues. V gave up 6 bases and J gave up 1 base, with 15 bases separating them. The CDR3 sequence: CASRGSTVSQETQYF. The CDR3, as DNA: TGTGCCAGTAGGGGGTCAACAGTCAGCCAAGAGACCCAGTACTTC.

The genes are TRBV5-1 and TRBJ1-1; D call uncertain. V shed 0 bases and J shed 1 base, with 7 bases lying between them. This CDR3 is 14 amino acids long. Germline CDR1 is SGHRS and CDR2 is YFSETQ. This CDR3 reads CASSLVATNTEAFF. The DNA for the CDR3 is TGCGCCAGCAGCTTGGTAGCGACGAACACTGAAGCTTTCTTT.

The genes are TRBV18 and TRBJ1-2, with 9 positions matching TRBD1. This CDR3 is 15 amino acids long. V lost 4 bases to trimming and J lost 5 bases; unmatched junction nucleotides: 8. CDR1 KGHSH and CDR2 LQKENI come from the germline V gene. CDR3 bases: TGTGCCAGCTCACAAGGACAGGGGAGGTTGTATGGCTACACCTTC. It is translated as CASSQGQGRLYGYTF.

This chain connects TRBV5-6 to TRBJ1-2; D possibly corresponds to TRBD1 (6 bases). Germline-derived CDR1 and CDR2 are SGHDT and YYEEEE. The V gene lost 4 bases and the J gene lost 1 base, with 17 bases spanning the gap. This CDR3 is built from 16 residues. The CDR3 sequence: CASSVRTVLFNYGYTF. The CDR3 nucleotides are TGTGCCAGCAGCGTACGGACAGTTTTATTTAACTATGGCTACACCTTC.

V is TRBV12-5 and J is TRBJ1-2; D gene uncertain. The CDR3 is made up of 12 amino acids. Trimming removed 6 bases from V and 8 bases from J, with 13 bases in between. Looked up from germline, CDR1 is LGHNT and CDR2 is FRNRAP. CDR3 in amino acids: CASGSDLGGYTF. The CDR3 coding sequence is TGTGCTAGTGGCTCAGACCTCGGCGGCTACACCTTC.

The chain recombines TRBV7-9 with TRBJ2-3; unclear D gene. The CDR3 has 16 amino acids. Germline V CDR1 and CDR2: SEHNR, FQNEAQ (reference sequence). V lost 4 bases, J lost 0 bases, and 14 bases lay in between. CDR3 coding DNA: TGTGCCAGCAGCTCTTTGGGGATAGGCAGCACAGATACGCAGTATTTT. Translation gives CASSSLGIGSTDTQYF.

This sequence joins TRBV6-5 and TRBJ2-5; perhaps TRBD1 as D (6 bases). CDR1 is MNHEY, CDR2 SVGAGI, per germline. The CDR3 spans 16 residues. V was clipped by 0 bases and J by 1 base, with 12 bases between them. The CDR3 here is CASSYSKGVVQETQYF. The CDR3 DNA reads as TGTGCCAGCAGTTACTCGAAGGGGGTTGTCCAAGAGACCCAGTACTTC.

Notes on this clone: The same CDR3 arises from other DNA sequences in this sample as well. The chain combines TRBV11-2 with TRBJ2-3; no clear D gene. Per germline, CDR1 SGHAT and CDR2 FQNNGV. V was trimmed by 2 bases and J by 0 bases, leaving 6 bases between them. The CDR3 contains 14 residues. The CDR3 DNA follows: TGTGCCAGCAGCTTATCGAGGAGCACAGATACGCAGTATTTT. Protein: CASSLSRSTDTQYF.

V and J are TRBV6-5 and TRBJ2-7; TRBD1 matches at 11 bases. Germline V lookup: CDR1 MNHEY, CDR2 SVGAGI. With V trimmed by 2 bases and J by 7 bases, 4 bases remained unmatched. CDR3 length: 14 amino acids. The CDR3 coding sequence is TGTGCCAGCAGTTACGGACAGGGGGCGTGGGAGCAGTACTTC. It encodes CASSYGQGAWEQYF.

The CDR3 protein is CASSLRARGGYGYTF. CDR3 nucleotide sequence: TGTGCCAGCAGTTTACGGGCCAGGGGGGGCTATGGCTACACCTTC. The chain combines TRBV27 with TRBJ1-2; the match to TRBD1 covers 7 bases. V trimming: 2 bases; J trimming: 4 bases; junction bases outside the gene matches: 7. CDR3 length: 15 residues. Germline V gives CDR1 MNHEY, CDR2 SMNVEV (reference sequence).

V and J are TRBV18 and TRBJ1-6; tentative D call: TRBD1 (5 bases). Trimming shortened V by 0 bases and J by 0 bases, and 12 bases separated the two germline ends. This CDR3 region has 18 residues. Germline CDR1 reads KGHSH; CDR2 reads LQKENI. CDR3 sequence: CASSPPGRGRSYNSPLHF. CDR3 DNA sequence: TGTGCCAGCTCACCACCGGGGCGGGGCCGCTCCTATAATTCACCCCTCCACTTT.

The gene calls are TRBV2 and TRBJ1-6; D not resolved. Germline CDR1 SNHLY, CDR2 FYNNEI. V dropped 7 bases and J dropped 4 bases, with 11 bases sitting between them. This CDR3 region has 14 residues. CDR3 region: CASTETGYNSPLHF. As DNA, the CDR3 is TGTGCCAGCACCGAGACTGGGTATAATTCACCCCTCCACTTT. Variable domain in full (rest from reference TRBV2 and TRBJ1-6): EPEVTQTPSHQVTQMGQEVILRCVPISNHLYFYWYRQILGQKVEFLVSFYNNEISEKSEIFDDQFSVERPDGSNFTLKIRSTKLEDSAMYFCASTETGYNSPLHFGNGTRLTVT.

Remarks on this clone: The sample has other DNA sequences that encode this CDR3 too. V usage is TRBV7-2 and J usage is TRBJ2-5, with D hard to call. From germline, CDR1 is SGHTA and CDR2 FQGNSA. CDR3 length: 14 amino acids. Trimming removed 1 base at V and 2 bases at J, with 8 bases between. This CDR3 is CASSLDRAQETQYF. For the CDR3, the DNA is TGTGCCAGCAGCTTAGACAGAGCTCAAGAGACCCAGTACTTC.

CDR3 bases: TGTGCCAGCAGTTCTTATACAGGGTCTCCCTACGAGCAGTACTTC. This codes for CASSSYTGSPYEQYF. The chain carries TRBV6-5 and TRBJ2-7; a possible D gene is TRBD1 (6 bases). The CDR3 runs 15 residues. V was cut by 4 bases and J by 2 bases, with 15 bases left in between. Germline-derived CDR1 and CDR2 are MNHEY and SVGAGI.